The clone carrying this TCR beta chain was seen a handful of times. Its antigen is unidentified. The time point is: persistent/refractory GD, antithyroid drugs over 5 years with positive TRAb. From RNA extracted from PBMCs, the TCR library was made. The source of the patients was an endocrinology department in Xi'an, China. The data derive from a study of regulatory T cells in long-lasting Graves disease. Overall study: More than 5 years of antithyroid drugs with positive TSH receptor antibodies defined persistent Graves' disease.

Sequencing libraries for TCR beta were prepared with iRepertoire HTBI primers and Arm-PCR of CDR3 regions. Source study methods: Analysis of the samples identified under 80 TRBV and about 14 TRBJ segments. MiXCR was run by TCRdb on the multiplex PCR reads, yielding one entry per CDR3 protein. TCRdb's processing, not the authors' own work, is the source of the V and J calls. The table has over 650,000 distinct CDR3 sequences, approximately 29% seen once. Germline V lookup: CDR1 SGDLS, CDR2 YYNGEE. V lost 6 bases and J lost 4, with 4 bases in between. CDR3 size: 11 residues. Study conclusions and caveats: The study found TRBV28, TRBJ1-2 and TRBJ2-5 favored in persistent disease.

The gene calls are TRBV9 and TRBJ2-2; D is unclear. This receptor was obtained from a female donor with Graves disease. The source material was peripheral blood mononuclear cells (PBMCs), sampled when the disease was refractory, from a patient treated with antithyroid drugs. CDR3 amino acids: CASKATGELFF. CDR3 sequence (DNA): TGTGCCAGCAAGGCCACCGGGGAGCTGTTTTTT.